The present T cell receptor (beta chain) was sequenced within a study of T cell repertoires in cytomegalovirus infection. Overall study: It was the public TCR beta signatures that indicated both CMV infection and matching HLA type. Broader study findings: Carriers of CMV and the relevant HLA type were discriminated by public TCR beta frequency. HLA-C-restricted TCR beta clonotypes specific for CMV led the ex vivo response.

CDR1 and CDR2 from the germline V gene are MNHEY and SVGAGI. Trimming stripped 0 bases from V and 5 bases from J, with 19 bases between. The CDR3 has 18 amino acids. TCRdb redid the calling of the reads with MiXCR, one entry per CDR3 protein. This sample has 400,000 to 550,000 distinct CDR3 sequences, with around 11% found just once. In its sample, this clonotype was seen a few times. Antigen unknown. The rearrangement joins TRBV6-5 to TRBJ2-2; perhaps TRBD1 as D (5 bases). The sequence was obtained from a human donor in good health (CMV status not recorded). Some clones in this sample may be carry-over from other donors' samples. The sequenced material came from PBMCs. CDR3 coding DNA: TGTGCCAGCAGTTACTCGACAGTAGTCCTGGGAAAAACCGGGGAGCTGTTTTTT. Translated, it gives CASSYSTVVLGKTGELFF.